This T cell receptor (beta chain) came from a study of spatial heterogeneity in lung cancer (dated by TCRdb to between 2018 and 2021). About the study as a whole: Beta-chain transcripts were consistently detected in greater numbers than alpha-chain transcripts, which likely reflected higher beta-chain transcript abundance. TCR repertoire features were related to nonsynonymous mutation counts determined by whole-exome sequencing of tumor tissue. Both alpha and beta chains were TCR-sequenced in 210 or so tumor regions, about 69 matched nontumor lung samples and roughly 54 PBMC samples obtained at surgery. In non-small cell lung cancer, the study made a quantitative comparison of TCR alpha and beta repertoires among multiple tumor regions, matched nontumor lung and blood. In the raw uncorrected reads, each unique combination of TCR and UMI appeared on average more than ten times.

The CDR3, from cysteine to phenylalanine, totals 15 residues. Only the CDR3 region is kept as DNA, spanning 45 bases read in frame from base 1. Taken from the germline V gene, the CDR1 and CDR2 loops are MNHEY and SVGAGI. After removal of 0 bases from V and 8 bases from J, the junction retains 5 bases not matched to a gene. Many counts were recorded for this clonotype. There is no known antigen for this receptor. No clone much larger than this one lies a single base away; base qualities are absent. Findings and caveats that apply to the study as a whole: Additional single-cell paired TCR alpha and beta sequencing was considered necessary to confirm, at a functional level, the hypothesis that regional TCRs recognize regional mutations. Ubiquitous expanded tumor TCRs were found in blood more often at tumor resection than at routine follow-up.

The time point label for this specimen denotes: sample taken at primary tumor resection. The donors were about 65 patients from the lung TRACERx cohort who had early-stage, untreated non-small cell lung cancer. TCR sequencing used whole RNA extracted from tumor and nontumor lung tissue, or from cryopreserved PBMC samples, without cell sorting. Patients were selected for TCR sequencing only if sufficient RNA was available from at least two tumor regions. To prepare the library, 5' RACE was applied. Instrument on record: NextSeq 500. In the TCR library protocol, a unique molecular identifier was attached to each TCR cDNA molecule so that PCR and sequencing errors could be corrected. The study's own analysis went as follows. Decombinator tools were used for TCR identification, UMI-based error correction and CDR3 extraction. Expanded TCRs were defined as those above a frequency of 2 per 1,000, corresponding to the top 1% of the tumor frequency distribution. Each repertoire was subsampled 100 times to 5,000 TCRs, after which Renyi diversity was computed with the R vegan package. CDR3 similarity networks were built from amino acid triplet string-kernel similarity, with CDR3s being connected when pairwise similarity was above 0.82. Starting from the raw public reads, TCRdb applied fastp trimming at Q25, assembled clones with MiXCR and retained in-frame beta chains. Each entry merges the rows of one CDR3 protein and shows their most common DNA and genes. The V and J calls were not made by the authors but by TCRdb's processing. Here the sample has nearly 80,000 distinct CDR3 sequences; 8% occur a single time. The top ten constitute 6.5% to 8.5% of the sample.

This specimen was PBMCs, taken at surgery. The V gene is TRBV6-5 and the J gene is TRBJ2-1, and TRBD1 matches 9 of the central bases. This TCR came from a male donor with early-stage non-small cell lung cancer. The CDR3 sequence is CASSYSGTGPDEQFF. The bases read TGTGCCAGCAGTTACTCTGGGACAGGGCCCGATGAGCAGTTCTTC.